The 14 T cell receptor beta chains given below trace back to one sample, sequenced in a study of cytomegalovirus exposure and HLA in healthy donors. The PCR used 60 Vbeta and 13 Jbeta primers. Clones were sequenced by immunoSEQ multiplex PCR, and TCRdb holds only the in-frame ones, with some missing. This sample yields 150,000 to 200,000 clones, of which approximately 84% are seen a single time; roughly 0.24% belongs to the top ten. The material sequenced was PBMCs. Receptor source: a girl in the first two years of life in good health and CMV-seronegative.

V is TRBV29-1 and J is TRBJ2-3, with 9 positions matching TRBD1. The CDR3 loop spans 15 amino acids. CDR1 is SQVTM, CDR2 ANQGSEA, per germline. Trimming removed 4 bases from V and 3 bases from J; junction bases left unmatched: 8. CDR3 sequence (DNA): TGCAGCGTTGCCGTGGGACAGGGCGGAACAGATACGCAGTATTTT. The encoded protein is CSVAVGQGGTDTQYF.

CDR3 DNA sequence: TGTGCCAGCAGTCCTTATCCCAGCTCTGGGGCCAACGTCCTGACTTTC. Amino acids: CASSPYPSSGANVLTF. The chain uses TRBV6-4 and TRBJ2-6; no reliable D call. In germline, CDR1 is MRHNA, CDR2 SNTAGT. Trimming removed 5 bases from V and 0 bases from J, with 11 bases in between. The length of the CDR3 is 16 residues.

The chain couples TRBV10-3 to TRBJ1-1, with 9 bases matching TRBD1. Germline CDR1 ENHRY, CDR2 SYGVKD. With 6 bases clipped from V and 0 bases from J, the junction kept 14 bases outside the gene matches. The CDR3 loop spans 18 amino acids. The CDR3 loop is CAISSIFGQGTLNTEAFF. DNA for the CDR3: TGTGCCATCAGCTCTATATTTGGACAGGGGACTTTGAACACTGAAGCTTTCTTT.

The V gene is TRBV30, the J gene TRBJ2-5, with TRBD2 matching over 10 bases. V was clipped by 3 bases and J by 5 bases; unmatched bases: 9. The CDR3 contains 15 residues. Germline V gene sequence: CDR1 GTSNPN, CDR2 SVGIG (reference sequence). CDR3 loop: CAWRKLAGAGETQYF. The CDR3 DNA reads TGTGCCTGGAGGAAGCTAGCGGGAGCTGGGGAGACCCAGTACTTC.

This rearrangement joins TRBV5-1 to TRBJ2-3; TRBD2 matches 9 bases. This CDR3 has 16 amino acids. The ends lost 0 bases at V and 0 bases at J; junction bases unmatched: 2. From germline, CDR1 is SGHRS and CDR2 YFSETQ. This CDR3 reads CASSLDLAGSTDTQYF. DNA of the CDR3: TGCGCCAGCAGCTTGGATCTAGCGGGGAGCACAGATACGCAGTATTTT.

This chain uses TRBV7-3 with TRBJ2-3; D is possibly TRBD1 (5 bases). The germline CDR1 and CDR2 sequences are SGHTA and FQGTGA. Trimming left V 0 bases short and J 5 bases short, with 6 bases between. The CDR3 contains 13 residues. The CDR3 sequence: CASSLTGVDTQYF. DNA for the CDR3: TGTGCCAGCAGCTTAACAGGGGTAGATACGCAGTATTTT.

The rearrangement uses TRBV6-1 and TRBJ2-1; maybe TRBD2 (6 bases). Germline V gene lookup returns CDR1 MNHNS and CDR2 SASEGT. The V and J ends lost 10 bases and 6 bases respectively, with 19 bases between them. This CDR3 comprises 14 residues. CDR3 nucleotide sequence: TGTGCCATACAGAAGGCACTGCGGGGCAATGAGCAGTTCTTC. This sequence encodes CAIQKALRGNEQFF.

The rearrangement joins TRBV5-1 to TRBJ1-2, with 9 bases aligning to TRBD1. Per the germline V gene, CDR1 is SGHRS and CDR2 is YFSETQ. The CDR3 sequence is 15 residues long. V dropped 2 bases and J dropped 7; count of bases not matched to a gene: 9. CDR3 protein: CASSLNRDRASGYTF. CDR3 bases: TGCGCCAGCAGCTTAAACCGGGACAGGGCCTCTGGCTACACCTTC.

This clone was found once. This sequence joins TRBV27 and TRBJ2-5; TRBD2 agrees at 8 bases. After removal of 3 bases from V and 8 bases from J, the junction contained 11 bases not matched to a gene. Germline assignment: CDR1 MNHEY and CDR2 SMNVEV (reference sequence). The CDR3 runs 15 residues. CDR3 in DNA: TGTGCCAGCAGTTTCACGGGGACTAGGCAGGGAACCCAGTACTTC. It translates to CASSFTGTRQGTQYF.

DNA for the CDR3: TGTGCCAGCAGCCTGGGACAGGCGGAGACCCAGTACTTC. Translating it yields CASSLGQAETQYF. The J gene is TRBJ2-5, the V gene TRBV5-8; 8 bases line up with TRBD1. The V segment lost 4 bases and the J segment 5 bases; nucleotides outside the gene matches: 4. The CDR3 spans 13 residues. From germline, CDR1 is SGHTS and CDR2 YDEGEE.

This chain uses TRBV10-3 with TRBJ2-7; the match to TRBD1 covers 8 bases. The CDR3 is 13 residues long. Trimming removed 4 bases from V and 4 bases from J; junction bases left unmatched: 3. Germline lookup yields CDR1 ENHRY and CDR2 SYGVKD. The CDR3 sequence: CAISVGTGYEQYF. DNA of the CDR3: TGTGCCATCAGTGTCGGGACAGGATACGAGCAGTACTTC.

The chain couples TRBV7-9 to TRBJ2-7, with no clear D. V was trimmed by 1 base and J by 3 bases, leaving 7 bases between them. Germline V CDR1 and CDR2: SEHNR, FQNEAQ (reference sequence). The CDR3 extends over 13 amino acids. The DNA for the CDR3 is TGTGCCAGCAGCTTAGGCTACCACTACGAGCAGTACTTC. The encoded protein is CASSLGYHYEQYF.

This sequence joins TRBV27 and TRBJ2-1; a weak D match, TRBD1 (6 bases). The germline V and J ends were trimmed by 2 bases and 5 bases, with 22 bases remaining between them. This CDR3 has 18 residues. Germline-derived CDR1 and CDR2 are MNHEY and SMNVEV (reference sequence). This CDR3 reads CASSLEGTVDRRNNEQFF. For the CDR3, the DNA is TGTGCCAGCAGTTTAGAAGGAACCGTGGACAGAAGAAACAATGAGCAGTTCTTC.

This chain uses TRBV7-8 with TRBJ2-1; 10 bases fit TRBD2. With V trimmed by 1 base and J by 3 bases, 0 bases remained unmatched. Per germline, CDR1 SGHVS and CDR2 FQNEAQ. This CDR3 is 15 amino acids long. In nucleotides, the CDR3 is TGTGCCAGCAGCTTAGGGACTAGCGGCTACAATGAGCAGTTCTTC. Protein: CASSLGTSGYNEQFF.